A selection of T cell receptor beta chains follows, all from one sample in a study of blood T cell repertoires in COVID-19. The protocol was immunoSEQ multiplex PCR, while the TCRdb copy is restricted to in-frame clones and leaves out a portion. The repertoire holds roughly 67,000 clones, with roughly 90% as singletons. Material for sequencing was peripheral blood. These receptors all come from a woman aged 55-70 years with acute or convalescent COVID-19. Each CDR3 is given with its conserved first and last residue. D genes are given only for firm matches. Size is stated for part of the rows, as once, few or many counts, or as a class when the clone is expanded.

cdr3_nt | cdr3_aa | j_call | v_call | d_call | clone_size
TGTGCCAGCAGCTTGGGGGACAGGGATGGCGAAAAACTGTTTTTT | CASSLGDRDGEKLFF | TRBJ1-4 | TRBV7-9 | TRBD1 | -
TGTGCCAGCAGCTTCTCGGGGTCCGATACGCAGTATTTT | CASSFSGSDTQYF | TRBJ2-3 | TRBV11-3 | - | -
TGTGCCAGCAGCCAAGAATCTTCGAGAAGCTCCTACAATGAGCAGTTCTTC | CASSQESSRSSYNEQFF | TRBJ2-1 | TRBV4-2 | - | few
TGTGCCAGCAGTTACTCCGGACAGGGACGGCGCGGCTACACCTTC | CASSYSGQGRRGYTF | TRBJ1-2 | TRBV6-5 | TRBD1 | -
TGTGCCAGCAGATCCGCAGGTTTCAACTATGGCTACACCTTC | CASRSAGFNYGYTF | TRBJ1-2 | TRBV27 | - | -
TGTGCCAGTAGTATGACAGGGGGGGTTCAAGAGACCCAGTACTTC | CASSMTGGVQETQYF | TRBJ2-5 | TRBV19 | TRBD1 | -
TGTGCCAGCAGAACCGGCCGCGGCGTCACCGGGGAGCTGTTTTTT | CASRTGRGVTGELFF | TRBJ2-2 | TRBV5-4 | - | -
TGTGCCAGTAGTATAGATTGGAGTCAGCCCCAGCATTTT | CASSIDWSQPQHF | TRBJ1-5 | TRBV19 | - | -
TGTGCCAGCAGTTACTCCCGTCAAGAGACCCAGTACTTC | CASSYSRQETQYF | TRBJ2-5 | TRBV6-2/TRBV6-3 | - | -
TGTGCCAGCAGCTTGGCCGTTCTAGTCTCCATAGATTCCCAGCATTTT | CASSLAVLVSIDSQHF | TRBJ1-5 | TRBV5-5 | - | -
TGTGCCAGCATTGAAGTCAGCTCTGGAAACACCATATATTTT | CASIEVSSGNTIYF | TRBJ1-3 | TRBV6-1 | - | -
TGTGCCAGCAGTGAGGGGGGGTCTATCGAGACCCAGTACTTC | CASSEGGSIETQYF | TRBJ2-5 | TRBV2 | TRBD2 | once
TGTGCCAGCAGTGAAGAAGGCACTAGCGGGAGTTTTGAGCAGTTCTTC | CASSEEGTSGSFEQFF | TRBJ2-1 | TRBV2 | TRBD2 | -
TGTGCCAGCAGTTACTCGAGGGTGGAGACCCAGTACTTC | CASSYSRVETQYF | TRBJ2-5 | TRBV6-5 | - | -
TGTGCCAGCAGTCCCCCGCGGGGCAGCCCCGCAGGCTCTGGAAACACCATATATTTT | CASSPPRGSPAGSGNTIYF | TRBJ1-3 | TRBV28 | - | once
TGTGCCAGCACTAAGGTGAGGGGACTTATGAACACTGAAGCTTTCTTT | CASTKVRGLMNTEAFF | TRBJ1-1 | TRBV3-1/TRBV3-2 | - | -
TGTGCCAGCAGCCAAGCGGAGGGAAGGGAAAAACTGTTTTTT | CASSQAEGREKLFF | TRBJ1-4 | TRBV4-2 | - | once
TGTGCCAGCAGCTTAGGACAGGGGGCGGGACAGCCCCAGCATTTT | CASSLGQGAGQPQHF | TRBJ1-5 | TRBV7-2 | TRBD1 | -
TGTGCCAGCAGGGCCACAGGAGCGGGGAACACCGGGGAGCTGTTTTTT | CASRATGAGNTGELFF | TRBJ2-2 | TRBV25-1 | - | -